This T cell receptor (beta chain) was recorded in a study of a mutant IDH1 vaccine in newly diagnosed glioma. Looking at the study overall: Administration of eight vaccinations to patients took place in weeks 1, 3, 5, 7, 11, 15, 19, 23. Once 4-6 weeks had passed after radiotherapy alone, vaccination started, or it started with temozolomide cycles.

About this clone itself: Its matching antigen is unknown.

TCRdb's table, derived via immunoSEQ multiplex PCR, lists solely in-frame clones and lacks some. The data hold 29,000 or so clones, with approximately 84% observed a single time. V shed 2 bases and J shed 5 bases, with 21 bases lying between them. The germline gives CDR1 GTSNPN, CDR2 SVGIG (reference sequence). The CDR3 sequence is 16 residues long. Stated time point: week 23, last vaccination. Every vaccination contained 300 ug of the mutant IDH1 20-mer peptide and was paired with topical imiquimod. Astrocytomas found in donors were new, WHO grade 3 or 4, IDH1-mutant and ATRX-lost. The TCR originated in a woman aged 18-35 years with glioma. The chain uses TRBV30 and TRBJ2-5; perhaps D is TRBD1 or TRBD2 (7 bases each). Sequenced material: PBMCs, taken from a glioma patient whose treatment included an IDH1 peptide vaccine. For the CDR3, the DNA is TGTGCCTGGAGTCTCTCGGGGAGGGGGCTCGGGGAGACCCAGTACTTC. Translating gives CAWSLSGRGLGETQYF. Complete variable domain (other parts from reference TRBV30 and TRBJ2-5): SQTIHQWPATLVQPVGSPLSLECTVEGTSNPNLYWYRQAAGRGLQLLFYSVGIGQISSEVPQNLSASRPQDRQFILSSKKLLLSDSGFYLCAWSLSGRGLGETQYFGPGTRLLVL.